A single sample is the source of the 23 T cell receptor beta chains below, sequenced in a study of monozygotic twins with inflammatory bowel disease. From its re-call of the 5' RACE reads, TCRdb lists each CDR3 protein once, without DNA. Reported are some 190,000 distinct CDR3 sequences; the ten largest clones contain 7.7%. Specimen: blood. The receptors originated from a human donor with ulcerative colitis or Crohn's disease, or a healthy co-twin of an affected twin (not recorded which).

The CDR3 reads CSAENRDWVAKNIQYF. The chain recombines TRBV20-1 with TRBJ2-4; the D call from TCRdb, TRBD1, cannot be confirmed without DNA. The CDR3 extends over 16 amino acids. From germline, CDR1 is DFQATT and CDR2 SNEGSKA (reference sequence).

The chain joins TRBV6-5 to TRBJ2-1; TCRdb indicates TRBD2, and absent DNA this call remains unverified. The CDR3 loop spans 15 amino acids. The V gene's germline CDR1 is MNHEY and CDR2 SVGAGI. CDR3 loop: CASSYLAGGANEQFF.

The J gene is TRBJ2-3, the V gene TRBV10-3; there is no DNA to check the TCRdb D call of TRBD1. From germline, CDR1 is ENHRY and CDR2 SYGVKD. The CDR3 is 13 amino acids. The CDR3: CATSVQGADTQYF.

The chain is built from TRBV2 and TRBJ1-4; TCRdb picks TRBD1, but there is no DNA to check that call. The CDR3 contains 12 residues. Germline CDR1 reads SNHLY; CDR2 reads FYNNEI. The CDR3 loop is CASSEQGRGLAF.

The chain combines TRBV10-3 with TRBJ1-2; there is no DNA to check the TCRdb D call of TRBD1. Germline V gene data show CDR1 as ENHRY and CDR2 as SYGVKD. The CDR3 contains 16 residues. The CDR3 reads CAISDSRAKTTDGYTF.

V gene TRBV20-1 combines with J gene TRBJ1-1; TCRdb reports TRBD1, a call that lacks DNA to check it against. The V gene's germline CDR1 is DFQATT and CDR2 SNEGSKA (reference sequence). The CDR3 runs 14 residues. This CDR3 is CSARDSSMNTEAFF.

The chain links TRBV12-3 or TRBV12-4 to TRBJ1-2. The CDR3 has 13 residues. The CDR3 sequence is CASALSANYGYTF.

The chain carries TRBV5-5 and TRBJ1-1; with no DNA, the TCRdb D assignment of TRBD1 cannot be verified. The length of the CDR3 is 14 residues. CDR1 and CDR2 (germline): SGHKS, YYEKEE (reference sequence). The CDR3 loop is CASIGWGFHTEAFF.

The V and J genes are TRBV12-3 or TRBV12-4 and TRBJ2-1. The CDR3 runs to 14 residues. CDR3 protein: CASRSESSYNEQFF.

The V call is TRBV5-1, the J call TRBJ2-1; TCRdb designates TRBD1, a call that cannot be tested without DNA. Germline lookup yields CDR1 SGHRS and CDR2 YFSETQ. The CDR3 spans 14 residues. The CDR3: CASRETGNYNEQFF.

The rearrangement uses TRBV4-3 and TRBJ2-3; TCRdb proposes TRBD2, but this gene call is untestable without DNA. CDR1 and CDR2 (germline): LGHNA, YSLEER. This CDR3 comprises 16 residues. The CDR3 reads CASSQETSGVTDTQYF.

The chain has TRBV10-3 and TRBJ2-5; the D call from TCRdb, TRBD2, cannot be confirmed without DNA. The length of the CDR3 is 15 residues. Germline V gives CDR1 ENHRY, CDR2 SYGVKD. The CDR3 is CATGGASGGQETQYF.

The chain employs TRBV20-1 and TRBJ1-1. The CDR3 covers 11 residues. CDR1 is DFQATT, CDR2 SNEGSKA, per germline (reference sequence). The CDR3 protein is CSAGKNTEAFF.

The chain has TRBV5-1 and TRBJ2-5. The CDR3 spans 14 residues. In germline, CDR1 is SGHRS, CDR2 YFSETQ. This CDR3 reads CASSLENAWETQYF. The full variable domain, rest sourced from reference TRBV5-1 and TRBJ2-5, is KAGVTQTPRYLIKTRGQQVTLSCSPISGHRSVSWYQQTPGQGLQFLFEYFSETQRNKGNFPGRFSGRQFSNSRSEMNVSTLELGDSALYLCASSLENAWETQYFGPGTRLLVL.

J is TRBJ1-1 and V is TRBV2. From germline, CDR1 is SNHLY and CDR2 FYNNEI. The CDR3 is 14 residues long. CDR3 region: CASSGEGGNTEAFF. Supplemented by reference TRBV2 and TRBJ1-1, the full variable domain reads EPEVTQTPSHQVTQMGQEVILRCVPISNHLYFYWYRQILGQKVEFLVSFYNNEISEKSEIFDDQFSVERPDGSNFTLKIRSTKLEDSAMYFCASSGEGGNTEAFFGQGTRLTVV.

The chain combines TRBV12-3 or TRBV12-4 with TRBJ1-2; the D call from TCRdb, TRBD1, cannot be confirmed without DNA. The CDR3 has 15 amino acids. The CDR3 spells CASRESPGPNYGYTF.

The chain recombines TRBV5-1 with TRBJ2-2; TCRdb indicates TRBD2, and absent DNA this call remains unverified. CDR1 SGHRS and CDR2 YFSETQ come from the germline V gene. This CDR3 has 16 residues. The CDR3 sequence: CASSPFTSGGTGELFF.

The chain has TRBV16 and TRBJ1-2; the D call of TRBD1 rests on TCRdb alone, since no DNA is present to check it. The germline gives CDR1 KGHSY, CDR2 FQNENV. The CDR3 covers 16 residues. Here the CDR3 reads CASSQSTGNIRYGYTF.

This rearrangement joins TRBV5-1 to TRBJ1-6; TCRdb names TRBD1, which stays unverified in the absence of DNA. Per germline, CDR1 SGHRS and CDR2 YFSETQ. CDR3 length: 15 amino acids. CDR3 residues: CASSPTGQEGSPLHF.

The rearrangement uses TRBV6-2 or TRBV6-3 and TRBJ1-5. Germline-derived CDR1 and CDR2 are MNHEY and SVGEGT. The CDR3 runs 14 residues. CDR3 in amino acids: CASSYEGSDQPQHF.

This sequence joins TRBV4-3 and TRBJ2-1. The germline gives CDR1 LGHNA, CDR2 YSLEER. This CDR3 spans 15 amino acids. CDR3: CASSQDDNSYNEQFF.

The chain is built from TRBV2 and TRBJ2-5; TCRdb lists TRBD1, though no DNA is available to test this call. The CDR3 extends over 14 amino acids. CDR1 SNHLY and CDR2 FYNNEI come from the germline V gene. The CDR3 sequence: CASSPRGGHETQYF.

The V gene is TRBV5-5, the J gene TRBJ2-1. The CDR3 contains 13 residues. Germline assignment: CDR1 SGHKS and CDR2 YYEKEE (reference sequence). The chain's CDR3 is CASSLLRGNEQFF.